The 2 T cell receptor beta chains below come from one sample, sequenced in a study of CD8+ T cells in alopecia areata (dated by TCRdb to 2017 to 2018). The protocol used for the library was the immunoSEQ multiplex PCR assay. For TCR sequencing, RNA was extracted from every sample and reverse transcribed into cDNA to serve as template. Imported from immuneACCESS, the table was reduced by TCRdb to in-frame sequences with V and J called. These copies leave out some clones; in studies compared against another copy, an unresolved V gene accounts for under half, and the cause of the remainder is not known. The sample features some 110,000 clones, and none is a singleton. The ten largest make up roughly a fifth of the sample. Sequencing input: lesional skin. These receptors all come from a C3H/HeJ mouse with alopecia areata. With respect to MHC, this strain carries the haplotype H2-k.

Notes on this clone: Gene names refer to mouse genes. The read is 4 residues too short to cover the CDR3 end, so that end is filled in from the germline J gene. The genes are TRBV13-3 and TRBJ2-5; TRBD1 is a possible D gene (5 bases). This CDR3 has 14 amino acids. Germline CDR1 NNHDY, CDR2 SYVADS. V lost 5 bases, J lost 2 bases, and 12 bases lay in between. The DNA read from the CDR3 is TGTGCCAGCAGCAGTGATGACAGCCAAGAC. Amino acid sequence: CASSSDDSQD. The CDR3 in full is CASSSDDSQDTQYF.

This clone came up a few times. Mouse germline and gene names are used. The read is 4 residues too short to cover the CDR3 end, so that end is filled in from the germline J gene. The chain has TRBV1 and TRBJ2-3; TRBD2 matches at 7 bases. The ends lost 2 bases at V and 4 bases at J; junction bases unmatched: 3. Germline CDR1 NSQYPW, CDR2 LRSPGD (reference sequence). CDR3 length: 14 amino acids. CDR3 loop: CTCSALWGTETLYF. The DNA read from the CDR3 is TGCACCTGCAGTGCACTCTGGGGGACAGAA.